This TCR beta chain stems from a study of blood T cell repertoires in COVID-19. The CDR3 length is 13 residues. Germline V gene sequence: CDR1 MNHEY, CDR2 SVGAGI. Trimming removed 6 bases from V and 2 bases from J, with 10 bases in between. The method was immunoSEQ multiplex PCR; TCRdb's version includes in-frame clones alone and lacks a portion of them. The sample holds about 360,000 clones, roughly 90% seen once. The chain joins TRBV6-5 to TRBJ2-5, with unresolved D. The sequenced sample was peripheral blood. This TCR came from a woman in her sixties or seventies with COVID-19, enrolled during active disease. CDR3 sequence: CASRRGQQETQYF. CDR3 nucleotide sequence: TGTGCCAGCAGAAGAGGCCAGCAAGAGACCCAGTACTTC.